Below, 23 T cell receptor beta chains from the same sample are listed, as sequenced in a study of early T cells in non-severe SARS-CoV-2 infection. TCRdb redid the calling of the 5' RACE reads with MiXCR, one entry per CDR3 protein. The sample contains roughly 47,000 distinct CDR3 sequences, around 23% of which appear only once. The sequences come from whole blood, collected at baseline. All receptors derive from an adult who was a healthcare worker with PCR-confirmed SARS-CoV-2 infection or an uninfected control (not recorded which).

The rearrangement links TRBV11-2 to TRBJ2-5, with D perhaps matching TRBD1 (6 bases). Trimming removed 1 base at V and 2 bases at J, with 14 bases between. The CDR3 has 16 amino acids. Germline V gene lookup returns CDR1 SGHAT and CDR2 FQNNGV. For the CDR3, the DNA is TGTGCCAGCAGCTTAGGAACAGGGTATGGTCAAGAGACCCAGTACTTC. Its protein is CASSLGTGYGQETQYF.

This clonotype occurred many times. The chain couples TRBV7-9 to TRBJ1-4; D is undetermined. The V gene lost 3 bases and the J gene lost 5 bases, with 1 base spanning the gap. Per the germline V gene, CDR1 is SEHNR and CDR2 is FQNEAQ (reference sequence). The CDR3 extends over 11 amino acids. In nucleotides, the CDR3 is TGTGCCAGCAGCTTCAATGAAAAACTGTTTTTT. Its protein is CASSFNEKLFF.

The chain combines TRBV12-3 or TRBV12-4 with TRBJ1-1; 8 nucleotides line up with TRBD1. This CDR3 comprises 13 residues. Losses at the gene ends were 6 bases for V and 6 bases for J; bases not matched to a gene: 6. The CDR3 spells CASSPDRVPEAFF. The CDR3, as DNA: TGTGCCAGCAGCCCGGACAGGGTCCCTGAAGCTTTCTTT.

In its sample, this clonotype was seen a few times. The rearrangement joins TRBV21-1 to TRBJ1-2; the table's TRBD1 call for D was not verified on the DNA. TRBV21-1 is termed a pseudogene. CDR3 length equals 16 residues. CDR3 in amino acids: CASSQPGGEINYGYTF. The CDR3 coding sequence is TGTGCCAGCAGCCAACCCGGGGGTGAGATTAACTATGGCTACACCTTC.

This chain links TRBV12-3 or TRBV12-4 with TRBJ2-7, with 8 bases lining up with TRBD1. Trimming at V came to 6 bases and at J to 2 bases, leaving 3 bases not matched to a gene. The CDR3 runs to 13 residues. The CDR3 nucleotides are TGTGCCAGCAGCTGGGACAGGACCTACGAGCAGTACTTC. It yields the protein CASSWDRTYEQYF.

V is TRBV7-6 and J is TRBJ2-3; D possibly matches TRBD1 or TRBD2 (6 bases each). CDR1 and CDR2 from the germline V gene are SGHVS and FNYEAQ. V gave up 1 base and J gave up 1 base, with 15 bases separating them. The CDR3 contains 17 residues. As DNA, the CDR3 is TGTGCCAGCAGCTTAGGCACAGGGCCGGGAGGCACAGATACGCAGTATTTT. As protein: CASSLGTGPGGTDTQYF.

The sample holds a few counts of this clonotype. The chain is built from TRBV12-3 or TRBV12-4 and TRBJ2-5, with D tentatively TRBD2 (6 bases). Trimming took off 1 base at V and 0 bases at J, with 6 bases between the two ends. There are 14 residues in the CDR3. The CDR3 DNA sequence: TGTGCCAGCAGTTTAGGGGACTACCAAGAGACCCAGTACTTC. It translates to CASSLGDYQETQYF.

A word on this clonotype: One end of the junction varies from germline; a read error may be responsible. J is TRBJ1-1 and V is TRBV12-3 or TRBV12-4, with 7 bases aligning to TRBD1. The length of the CDR3 is 14 residues. The CDR3, as DNA: TGTGCCAACAGTCCGGGACAGAGGAACACTGAAGCTTTCTTT. Translating it yields CANSPGQRNTEAFF.

The rearrangement links TRBV3-1 to TRBJ2-5; the D call may be TRBD1 or TRBD2 (6 bases each). Between the trimmed V and J ends, which lost 0 bases and 5 bases, there was a span of 13 bases. Germline V gene sequence: CDR1 LGHDT, CDR2 YNNKEL (reference sequence). The CDR3 consists of 15 residues. The CDR3 bases are TGTGCCAGCAGCCAAGATAACCGGGGGCCGGAGACCCAGTACTTC. It yields the protein CASSQDNRGPETQYF.

The V and J genes are TRBV6-6 and TRBJ1-1, with D tentatively TRBD1 (5 bases). The V gene lost 3 bases and the J gene lost 3 bases, with 11 bases spanning the gap. Germline lookup yields CDR1 MNHNY and CDR2 SVGAGI (reference sequence). CDR3 length: 14 amino acids. The CDR3 nucleotides are TGTGCCAGCAGTTATGCGGAGGGGTACACTGAAGCTTTCTTT. Translating it yields CASSYAEGYTEAFF.

This chain uses TRBV19 with TRBJ1-2; possible D gene TRBD1, 5 bases. Germline V gives CDR1 LNHDA, CDR2 SQIVND (reference sequence). Trimming removed 10 bases from V and 3 bases from J, with 12 bases in between. CDR3 length equals 12 residues. The CDR3 sequence: CATRDAYYGYTF. The CDR3 nucleotides are TGTGCCACTCGGGACGCCTACTATGGCTACACCTTC.

This clonotype has just a few counts. This chain connects TRBV20-1 to TRBJ2-2; D uncertain. V gave up 2 bases and J gave up 2 bases, with 3 bases separating them. Germline lookup yields CDR1 DFQATT and CDR2 SNEGSKA (reference sequence). The length of the CDR3 is 12 residues. The CDR3 DNA is TGCAGTGCTAGACCTAACACCGGGGAGCTGTTTTTT. This translates into CSARPNTGELFF.

This clonotype ranks as medium-sized (0.01 to 0.1%). This chain uses TRBV19 with TRBJ1-2; maybe TRBD1 (5 bases). The CDR3 runs 14 residues. Germline loops: CDR1 LNHDA, CDR2 SQIVND (reference sequence). V was shortened by 5 bases and J by 6 bases, with 16 bases between the two germline ends. CDR3 bases: TGTGCCAGTAGTTCGGGACCGGGACTTAATGGCTACACCTTC. Translating it yields CASSSGPGLNGYTF.

Of note for this clonotype: The junction does not match germline at one end; this may be a read error. The chain joins TRBV3-1 to TRBJ1-1, with a possible D match to TRBD1 (5 bases). The CDR3 spans 15 residues. Looked up from germline, CDR1 is LGHDT and CDR2 is YNNKEL (reference sequence). DNA for the CDR3: TGTGCCAGCAGTCAAGAGGCCGCCCGGGGCACTGAAGTTTTCTTT. It specifies CASSQEAARGTEVFF.

This chain links TRBV19 with TRBJ2-1, with 10 bases identical to TRBD2. Germline trimming cut 5 bases from V and 12 bases from J; bases unmatched to any gene: 16. CDR3 size: 16 residues. Per germline, CDR1 LNHDA and CDR2 SQIVND (reference sequence). For the CDR3, the DNA is TGTGCCAGTAGTCCCCGTGGTAGCGGGGGGCCGATCGGGCAGTTCTTC. This sequence encodes CASSPRGSGGPIGQFF.

The table lists this clonotype with many counts. The chain combines TRBV5-4 with TRBJ2-3; TRBD2 aligns across 12 bases. The CDR3 consists of 16 residues. With 0 bases clipped from V and 4 bases from J, the junction kept 3 bases outside the gene matches. Germline-derived CDR1 and CDR2 are SGHNT and YYREEE (reference sequence). The CDR3 spells CASSLGLAGASDTQYF. For the CDR3, the DNA is TGTGCCAGCAGCTTGGGACTAGCGGGGGCCTCAGATACGCAGTATTTT.

The rearrangement joins TRBV10-1 to TRBJ2-2, with D hard to call. The germline V gene has CDR1 WNHNN and CDR2 SYGVQD (reference sequence). Between the trimmed V and J ends, which lost 4 bases and 5 bases, there was a span of 14 bases. The CDR3 loop spans 15 amino acids. CDR3 in amino acids: CASSGAGTDTGELFF. In nucleotides, the CDR3 is TGCGCCAGCAGTGGTGCAGGAACGGATACCGGGGAGCTGTTTTTT.

The chain uses TRBV9 and TRBJ2-7; 10 positions match TRBD2. Trimming removed 1 base from V and 9 bases from J; junction bases left unmatched: 10. There are 15 residues in the CDR3. In germline, CDR1 is SGDLS, CDR2 YYNGEE. CDR3 loop: CASSVSGLAAFGQYF. CDR3 coding DNA: TGTGCCAGCAGCGTAAGTGGACTAGCGGCCTTTGGGCAGTACTTC.

This chain uses TRBV18 with TRBJ2-3; no reliable D call. Trimming shortened V by 4 bases and J by 2 bases, and 4 bases separated the two germline ends. CDR3 size: 12 residues. Germline-derived CDR1 and CDR2 are KGHSH and LQKENI. CDR3 DNA: TGTGCCAGCTCACAGGACACAGATACGCAGTATTTT. As protein: CASSQDTDTQYF.

This clonotype was observed a few times. The chain joins TRBV6-6 to TRBJ1-5, with 8 nucleotides matching TRBD1. This CDR3 is built from 16 residues. Looked up from germline, CDR1 is MNHNY and CDR2 is SVGAGI (reference sequence). V was clipped by 6 bases and J by 7 bases; unmatched bases: 14. Here the CDR3 DNA reads TGTGCCAGCAGCCACGGACTCGACAGGGGAGGGCAGCCCCAGCATTTT. The encoded protein is CASSHGLDRGGQPQHF.

This clonotype showed up just a few times. J is TRBJ1-5 and V is TRBV2; 7 positions match TRBD1. The germline CDR1 and CDR2 sequences are SNHLY and FYNNEI. The CDR3 is 14 amino acids. The V gene end was trimmed by 7 bases and the J gene end by 7 bases; junction bases not matched to a gene: 10. CDR3 in DNA: TGTGCCAGCACCGAGGAGGGGGCAGCCCAGCCCCAGCATTTT. It yields the protein CASTEEGAAQPQHF.

This chain links TRBV5-6 with TRBJ1-2; D ambiguous. The length of the CDR3 is 11 residues. Trimming shortened V by 1 base and J by 6 bases, and 4 bases separated the two germline ends. Germline loops: CDR1 SGHDT, CDR2 YYEEEE. CDR3 in amino acids: CASSLTNGYTF. CDR3 coding DNA: TGTGCCAGCAGCTTGACCAATGGCTACACCTTC.

This clonotype was detected many times. V and J are TRBV12-3 or TRBV12-4 and TRBJ1-4; 8 nucleotides align to TRBD1. The CDR3 is 15 amino acids. V gave up 6 bases and J gave up 4 bases; unmatched junction bases: 7. DNA for the CDR3: TGTGCCAGCAGCCCCCAAGACAGGGGTAATGAAAAACTGTTTTTT. The encoded protein is CASSPQDRGNEKLFF.